The sample holds many counts of the clone carrying this T cell receptor beta chain. Antigen: not known. Patients aged 18 to 65 had newly diagnosed hyperthyroidism lasting under 2 months. Regions amplified from RNA transcripts were the TCR beta CDR3 regions. The HTBI primer set was used in a first-round RT-PCR of the TCR CDR3. Each CDR3 protein is one row after TCRdb ran MiXCR on the multiplex PCR reads. This sample has a few hundred thousand distinct CDR3 sequences, with 13% found just once. The data were taken from a study of T cells in Graves' hyperthyroidism and ophthalmopathy. Study-level points and caveats: In the blood, most expanded thyroid clonotypes above 0.001 appeared as well.

The CDR3 is 15 residues long. V was cut by 4 bases and J by 6 bases, with 16 bases left in between. The V gene's germline CDR1 is KGHSH and CDR2 LQKENI. The source material was blood. The chain recombines TRBV18 with TRBJ2-1, with D uncertain. The clonotype was recovered from a young man with Graves' hyperthyroidism that later progressed to Graves' ophthalmopathy. The CDR3 loop reads CASSQWKANANEQFF. The CDR3 DNA is TGTGCCAGCTCACAATGGAAGGCAAATGCCAATGAGCAGTTCTTC. The variable domain in full, completed from reference TRBV18 and TRBJ2-1, reads NAGVMQNPRHLVRRRGQEARLRCSPMKGHSHVYWYRQLPEEGLKFMVYLQKENIIDESGMPKERFSAEFPKEGPSILRIQQVVRGDSAAYFCASSQWKANANEQFFGPGTRLTVL.